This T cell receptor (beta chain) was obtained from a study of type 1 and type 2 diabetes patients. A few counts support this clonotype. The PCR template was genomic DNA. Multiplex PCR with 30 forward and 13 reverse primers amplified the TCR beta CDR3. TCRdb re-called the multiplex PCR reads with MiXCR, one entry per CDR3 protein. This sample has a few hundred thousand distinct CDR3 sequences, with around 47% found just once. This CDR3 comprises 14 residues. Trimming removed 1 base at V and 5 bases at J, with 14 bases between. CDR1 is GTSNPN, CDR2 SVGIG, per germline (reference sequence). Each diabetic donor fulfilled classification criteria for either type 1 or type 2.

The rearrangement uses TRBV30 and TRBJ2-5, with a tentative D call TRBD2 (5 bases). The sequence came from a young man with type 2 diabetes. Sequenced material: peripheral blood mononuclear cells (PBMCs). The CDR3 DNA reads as TGTGCCTGGAGTGCAAACACTAGAGTGGAGACCCAGTACTTC. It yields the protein CAWSANTRVETQYF. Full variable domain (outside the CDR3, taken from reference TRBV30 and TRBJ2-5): SQTIHQWPATLVQPVGSPLSLECTVEGTSNPNLYWYRQAAGRGLQLLFYSVGIGQISSEVPQNLSASRPQDRQFILSSKKLLLSDSGFYLCAWSANTRVETQYFGPGTRLLVL.